This TCR beta chain was identified during a study of blood T cell repertoires in COVID-19. For the study at large: Acute-phase and convalescent COVID-19 samples originated in the United States, Italy and Spain. From T cells, B-cell-depleted T cells, or PBMCs came the material, which was cDNA or gDNA.

In the authors' workflow: Reference gene primer amplification yielded estimated nucleated cell counts. Method: immunoSEQ multiplex PCR; TCRdb's copy keeps in-frame clones and lacks some. V and J calls plus clone size are reproduced from that table; the DNA served to infer D and trimming. Here the sample spans about 88,000 clones, 88% being singletons. The clonotype comes from an elderly woman with acute or convalescent COVID-19. What was sequenced was peripheral blood.

This CDR3 reads CAISDWDRVYNEQFF. The CDR3 coding sequence is TGTGCCATCAGTGATTGGGACAGGGTCTACAATGAGCAGTTCTTC. This chain uses TRBV10-3 with TRBJ2-1; the match to TRBD1 covers 9 bases. CDR1 is ENHRY and CDR2 is SYGVKD in the germline V gene. V lost 3 bases and J lost 3; bases outside the gene matches: 3. The CDR3 has 15 amino acids.